This T cell receptor beta chain is drawn from a study of blood T cell repertoires in COVID-19 (dated by TCRdb to about 2020). For context, the study as a whole: Samples from collaborators originated in the United States, Italy and Spain and spanned both the acute and convalescent phases of COVID-19. The prospective study material was composed of cDNA or gDNA derived from T cells, B-cell-depleted T cells, or PBMCs. Subjects who had been exposed to COVID-19, were actively infected with it, or had recovered from it provided the deeply sampled blood TCRbeta repertoires that made up the dataset. A freely available public database, intended as a resource for researchers studying the immune response to SARS-CoV-2, is where the repertoires were released. Samples were obtained from the ongoing ImmuneRACE study (first 160 participants) and from over 1,000 subjects provided by 6 global collaborators. Sample metadata almost always included a de-identified subject ID, COVID-19 status, age in years and sex. Where available, HLA class I and class II types were taken from metadata supplied by the sample provider and were not determined by assay-based typing.

CDR1 is given as ENHRY and CDR2 as SYGVKD, both from the germline V gene. From cysteine to phenylalanine, the CDR3 is 18 amino acids long. CDR3 DNA is the only sequence kept; it has 54 bases, read in frame from the first base. V trim: 0 bases; J trim: 9 bases; unmatched bases: 15. The immunoSEQ Assay, a bias-controlled multiplex PCR, was used to amplify TCRbeta CDR3 regions from genomic DNA. From the authors' description of their analysis: Within the assay, amplification of reference gene primers was used to estimate how many nucleated cells each sample contained. To quantify the absolute abundance of each unique TCRbeta CDR3 rearrangement, sequence reads were collapsed and filtered. For each sample, productive Simpson clonality was calculated as the square root of Simpson's diversity index across productive rearrangements. TCRdb holds this immuneACCESS table with in-frame rearrangements only. Some clones are missing; in checked studies, unresolved V genes explain under half, and the rest has no known cause. The V and J calls and clone size were taken over from that table, and D and trimming were inferred from the DNA. The sample data list approximately 310,000 clones, and around 87% of these were observed just once. About 8% of the sample is in the top ten clones.

On the study overall, not on this receptor specifically: How much clinical and demographic metadata was included differed by source and by participant, and the metadata was provided uncurated.

Another Seattle source contributed samples from volunteer blood donors who had recovered from COVID-19. The collaborating institutions used their own protocols to collect whole blood in K2EDTA tubes. For TCRbeta analysis, collaborators shipped samples in one of three forms: frozen whole blood, isolated PBMCs, or DNA extracted from either of those sample types. Comments on this clone: What antigen it recognizes has not been identified. The sample holds no much larger clone one base away, and base qualities are not on file.

The TCR originated in a woman in her forties or fifties who had recovered from COVID-19. The V and J segments used are TRBV10-3 and TRBJ2-1; 9 bases in the junction line up with TRBD1. Sequenced material: peripheral blood. The CDR3 reads as follows: CAISESSERDRVRSEQFF. Here is the DNA: TGTGCCATCAGTGAGTCCTCGGAGCGGGACAGGGTTCGGAGTGAGCAGTTCTTC.